This T cell receptor beta chain derives from a study of long-term antiretroviral therapy in people with HIV. Study-level findings and limits: Collection of the blood took place between the mid-2000s and the late 2010s. The ART regimens in use then may have been less effective than current ones.

This was the immunoSEQ v3.0 assay at survey level. Measured with immunoSEQ multiplex PCR; TCRdb has only the in-frame clones, and not every one. The table shows over 20,000 clones, with less than 90% occurring only once. With respect to this clone: Its matching antigen is unknown.

CDR3 size: 14 residues. Germline V lookup: CDR1 SEHNR, CDR2 FQNEAQ (reference sequence). The V and J ends lost 1 base and 5 bases, in that order; junction bases with no gene match: 0. The J gene is TRBJ2-1, the V gene TRBV7-9; 9 nucleotides agree with TRBD1. Sequenced here: unsorted PBMCs, sampled 0.4 years after starting antiretroviral therapy. This TCR was sampled from a man aged 50 to 60 with HIV. CDR3 DNA: TGTGCCAGCAGCTTAGGGACAGGGGACAATGAGCAGTTCTTC. Encoded protein: CASSLGTGDNEQFF. The complete variable domain, with remaining parts taken from reference TRBV7-9 and TRBJ2-1, reads DTGVSQNPRHKITKRGQNVTFRCDPISEHNRLYWYRQTLGQGPEFLTYFQNEAQLEKSRLLSDRFSAERPKGSFSTLEIQRTEQGDSAMYLCASSLGTGDNEQFFGPGTRLTVL.